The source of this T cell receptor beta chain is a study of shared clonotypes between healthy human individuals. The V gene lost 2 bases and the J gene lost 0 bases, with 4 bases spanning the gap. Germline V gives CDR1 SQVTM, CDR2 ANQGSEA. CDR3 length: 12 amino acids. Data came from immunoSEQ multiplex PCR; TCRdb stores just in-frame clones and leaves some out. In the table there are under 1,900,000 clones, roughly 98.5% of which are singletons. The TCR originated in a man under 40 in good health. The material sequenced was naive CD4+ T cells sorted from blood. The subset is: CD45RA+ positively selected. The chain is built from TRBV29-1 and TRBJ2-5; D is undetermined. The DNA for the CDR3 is TGCAGCGTTGAAAGCAACCAAGAGACCCAGTACTTC. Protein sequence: CSVESNQETQYF. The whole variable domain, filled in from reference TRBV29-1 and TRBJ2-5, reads SAVISQKPSRDICQRGTSLTIQCQVDSQVTMMFWYRQQPGQSLTLIATANQGSEATYESGFVIDKFPISRPNLTFSTLTVSNMSPEDSSIYLCSVESNQETQYFGPGTRLLVL.